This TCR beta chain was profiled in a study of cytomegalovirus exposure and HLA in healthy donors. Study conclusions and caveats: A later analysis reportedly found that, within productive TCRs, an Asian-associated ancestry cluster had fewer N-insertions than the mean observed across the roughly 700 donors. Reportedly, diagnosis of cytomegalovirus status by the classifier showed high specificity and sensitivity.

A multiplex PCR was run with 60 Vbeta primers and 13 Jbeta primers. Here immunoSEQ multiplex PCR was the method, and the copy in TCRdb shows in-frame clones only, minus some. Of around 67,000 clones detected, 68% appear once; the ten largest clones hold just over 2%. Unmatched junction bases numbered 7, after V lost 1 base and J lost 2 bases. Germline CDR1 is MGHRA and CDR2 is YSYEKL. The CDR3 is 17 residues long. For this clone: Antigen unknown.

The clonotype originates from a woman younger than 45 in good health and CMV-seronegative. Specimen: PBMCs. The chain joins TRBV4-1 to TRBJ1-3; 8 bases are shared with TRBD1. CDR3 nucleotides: TGCGCCAGCAGCCAAGTTTTGGACAGGGAAACTGGAAACACCATATATTTT. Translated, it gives CASSQVLDRETGNTIYF.